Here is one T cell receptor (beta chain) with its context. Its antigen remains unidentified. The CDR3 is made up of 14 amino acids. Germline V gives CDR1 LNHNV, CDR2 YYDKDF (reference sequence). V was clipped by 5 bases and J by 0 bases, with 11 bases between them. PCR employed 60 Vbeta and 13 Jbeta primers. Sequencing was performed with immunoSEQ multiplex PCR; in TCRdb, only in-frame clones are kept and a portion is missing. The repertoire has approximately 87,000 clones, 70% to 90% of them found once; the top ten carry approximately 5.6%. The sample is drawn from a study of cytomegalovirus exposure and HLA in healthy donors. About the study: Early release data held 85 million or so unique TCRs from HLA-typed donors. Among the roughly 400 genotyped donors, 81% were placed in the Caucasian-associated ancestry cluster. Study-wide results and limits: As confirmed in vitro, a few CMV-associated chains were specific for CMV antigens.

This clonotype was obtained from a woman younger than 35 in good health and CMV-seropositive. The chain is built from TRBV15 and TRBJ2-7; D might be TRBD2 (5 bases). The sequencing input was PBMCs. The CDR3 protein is CATSRGEHSYEQYF. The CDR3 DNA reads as TGTGCCACCAGCCGTGGGGAGCACTCCTACGAGCAGTACTTC. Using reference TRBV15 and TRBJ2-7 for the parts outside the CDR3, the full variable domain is DAMVIQNPRYQVTQFGKPVTLSCSQTLNHNVMYWYQQKSSQAPKLLFHYYDKDFNNEADTPDNFQSRRPNTSFCFLDIRSPGLGDTAMYLCATSRGEHSYEQYFGPGTRLTVT.